The entry below describes one T cell receptor (beta chain). Its antigen is undetermined. Researchers isolated CD4+ T cells once approximately eleven days of culture had elapsed. This individual tested PCR-positive for SARS-CoV-2 infection between March and December 2020. Two doses of either BNT162b2 or mRNA-1273 were given to each participant. The authors replaced half the medium with IL-2 medium on days 3 and 7. The table came from immunoSEQ multiplex PCR; TCRdb's copy has only in-frame clones and leaves some out. Among 40,000 to 45,000 clones listed, 76% were seen once. With 8 bases removed from V and 5 bases from J, the gap between germline ends came to 19 bases. CDR1 and CDR2 (germline): MNHEY, SVGAGI. This CDR3 has 15 amino acids. The sample originates from a study of vaccination effects on CD4 cells after COVID-19. About the research overall: ViraFEST used viral peptide pools to expand antigen-specific CD4+ T cells before sequencing. Post-vaccination samples were obtained at early and late time points from a few convalescent patients. After the second dose, samples were taken at median day 72.

This TCR derives from a human donor who had a prior SARS-CoV-2 infection. The specimen was CD4+ T cells from PBMCs cultured without peptide, collected after COVID-19 vaccination. The J gene is TRBJ1-3, the V gene TRBV6-5; D is perhaps TRBD1 (5 bases). The CDR3 here is CASGRGRALRNTIYF. Written as DNA, the CDR3 is TGTGCCAGCGGACGGGGACGAGCACTAAGAAACACCATATATTTT.